This passage covers 31 T cell receptor beta chains from one sample sequenced in a study of beta chain features in type 1 diabetes. These receptors' antigens are unknown. Expressed TCRB transcripts were sequenced because the isolated RNA had all been reverse transcribed beforehand. Repertoires were generated with immunoSEQ multiplex PCR, while TCRdb's copy carries only in-frame clones and drops some. The table lists 300,000 to 400,000 clones, approximately 9.9% of them singletons. Whole-study results and caveats: Shorter TCRB CDR3s, moderately but significantly so, marked every one of the four CD4+ subsets in Type 1 diabetes patients.

The specimen was central memory CD4+ T cells from blood. These receptors were obtained from a man aged 25 to 40 with type 1 diabetes.

The V and J genes are TRBV4-3 and TRBJ1-1; D unclear. V was clipped by 8 bases and J by 1 base, with 8 bases between them. The CDR3 runs 12 residues. Germline V gene sequence: CDR1 LGHNA, CDR2 YSLEER. The CDR3: CASGRKNTEAFF. CDR3 nucleotides: TGCGCCAGCGGGCGGAAGAACACTGAAGCTTTCTTT.

This clone was detected a few times. The chain recombines TRBV5-1 with TRBJ1-2, with 10 bases lining up with TRBD1. The germline CDR1 and CDR2 sequences are SGHRS and YFSETQ. This CDR3 region has 14 residues. Losses at the gene ends were 4 bases for V and 4 bases for J; bases not matched to a gene: 4. Here the CDR3 reads CASSGTGDVYGYTF. DNA for the CDR3: TGCGCCAGCAGCGGGACAGGGGACGTCTATGGCTACACCTTC.

The chain has TRBV6-5 and TRBJ2-1; a possible D gene is TRBD2 (6 bases). Trimming took 0 bases from V and 7 from J, leaving 7 bases between them. The CDR3 extends over 13 amino acids. The germline V gene encodes CDR1 MNHEY and CDR2 SVGAGI. The CDR3, as DNA: TGTGCCAGCAGTTACTCCCGGGGGAATGAGCAGTTCTTC. Encoded protein: CASSYSRGNEQFF.

This clone was seen a few times. The rearrangement links TRBV4-3 to TRBJ2-2, with TRBD1 matching 8 bases. The junction had 7 bases not matched to a gene; V was cut back by 1 base and J by 3 bases. Germline loops: CDR1 LGHNA, CDR2 YSLEER. This CDR3 comprises 17 residues. In DNA, the CDR3 is TGCGCCAGCAGCCAAGCGGGGCAGGGGGCCGACACCGGGGAGCTGTTTTTT. Its protein product is CASSQAGQGADTGELFF.

This clone appeared a single time. V is TRBV7-2 and J is TRBJ2-5, with TRBD2 matching over 8 bases. Germline V CDR1 and CDR2: SGHTA, FQGNSA. The length of the CDR3 is 15 residues. Trimming removed 5 bases from V and 4 bases from J; junction bases left unmatched: 9. The CDR3 here is CASSPSGGRTETQYF. CDR3 DNA: TGTGCCAGCAGCCCCAGCGGGGGCAGGACAGAGACCCAGTACTTC.

The chain links TRBV19 to TRBJ2-7; D possibly corresponds to TRBD1 (7 bases). CDR3 size: 13 residues. V was pared by 10 bases and J by 2 bases, with 15 bases between. Germline V gives CDR1 LNHDA, CDR2 SQIVND (reference sequence). The CDR3 loop is CATKGRGAYEQYF. Here the CDR3 DNA reads TGTGCCACAAAAGGCAGGGGGGCCTACGAGCAGTACTTC.

The chain is built from TRBV7-2 and TRBJ1-4; D ambiguous. The CDR3 runs 16 residues. V lost 1 base to trimming and J lost 0 bases, with 9 bases between them. Germline V gene lookup returns CDR1 SGHTA and CDR2 FQGNSA. The CDR3 sequence is CASSLGQVTTNEKLFF. Here the CDR3 DNA reads TGTGCCAGCAGCTTAGGGCAGGTTACAACTAATGAAAAACTGTTTTTT.

This chain links TRBV7-2 with TRBJ2-3; TRBD2 agrees at 14 bases. CDR1 and CDR2 from the germline V gene are SGHTA and FQGNSA. Trimming removed 5 bases from V and 7 bases from J; junction bases left unmatched: 8. The CDR3 sequence is 16 residues long. The CDR3 DNA sequence: TGTGCCAGCAGCACCCGACTAGCGGGGGGGTTTAATACGCAGTATTTT. It codes for CASSTRLAGGFNTQYF.

Ten or more counts support this clone. The genes are TRBV10-3 and TRBJ2-1; D ambiguous. CDR3 length: 11 amino acids. Trimming stripped 0 bases from V and 12 bases from J, with 6 bases between. Germline V lookup: CDR1 ENHRY, CDR2 SYGVKD. CDR3 sequence reads: CAISESDGQFF. CDR3 DNA: TGTGCCATCAGTGAGTCGGACGGGCAGTTCTTC.

This clone was seen a few times. The V call is TRBV5-1, the J call TRBJ1-1, with TRBD1 matching over 7 bases. Germline values: CDR1 SGHRS, CDR2 YFSETQ. The CDR3 contains 14 residues. The ends lost 3 bases at V and 0 bases at J; junction bases unmatched: 2. The chain's CDR3 is CASSSGQMNTEAFF. In DNA form, the CDR3 reads TGCGCCAGCAGCTCGGGACAGATGAACACTGAAGCTTTCTTT.

This clone has just a few counts. The chain employs TRBV18 and TRBJ2-7; possible D gene TRBD2, 6 bases. V was pared by 3 bases and J by 2 bases, with 17 bases between. Germline CDR1 KGHSH, CDR2 LQKENI. The CDR3 has 16 amino acids. CDR3 bases: TGTGCCAGCTCACCTGTCGCAGGAGGGCACACCTACGAGCAGTACTTC. It is translated as CASSPVAGGHTYEQYF.

A word on this clone: A much bigger clone sits one base away, suggesting this may be a read error. The chain links TRBV7-8 to TRBJ2-3; 9 bases agree with TRBD2. The CDR3 spans 15 residues. Unmatched junction bases numbered 1, after V lost 3 bases and J lost 0 bases. CDR1 and CDR2 from the germline V gene are SGHVS and FQNEAQ. CDR3 nucleotide sequence: TGTGCCAGCAGCTTCGCGGGGGGGAGCACAGATACGCAGTATTTT. Protein sequence: CASSFAGGSTDTQYF.

This clone was recorded a few times. Within the sample, other DNA sequences also encode this same CDR3. The chain joins TRBV9 to TRBJ1-5, with D unclear. Looked up from germline, CDR1 is SGDLS and CDR2 is YYNGEE. CDR3 length: 15 residues. V lost 0 bases and J lost 0, with 7 bases in between. The CDR3 DNA sequence: TGTGCCAGCAGCGTAGAGGGTTATAGCAATCAGCCCCAGCATTTT. Its protein is CASSVEGYSNQPQHF.

This chain links TRBV7-9 with TRBJ2-7; D is ambiguous. The CDR3 consists of 14 residues. The V gene lost 6 bases and the J gene lost 4 bases, with 16 bases spanning the gap. CDR1 is SEHNR and CDR2 is FQNEAQ in the germline V gene (reference sequence). CDR3 nucleotides: TGTGCCAGCAGACCAACGCGGTCGGTATACGAGCAGTACTTC. Amino acids: CASRPTRSVYEQYF. The variable domain in full, with the rest retrieved from reference TRBV7-9 and TRBJ2-7, is DTGVSQNPRHKITKRGQNVTFRCDPISEHNRLYWYRQTLGQGPEFLTYFQNEAQLEKSRLLSDRFSAERPKGSFSTLEIQRTEQGDSAMYLCASRPTRSVYEQYFGPGTRLTVT.

This clone was counted only a few times. V usage is TRBV10-1 and J usage is TRBJ1-2; perhaps TRBD1 as D (6 bases). Per the germline V gene, CDR1 is WNHNN and CDR2 is SYGVQD (reference sequence). This CDR3 spans 13 amino acids. V was trimmed by 8 bases and J by 1 base, leaving 11 bases between them. CDR3 protein: CASQMDSNYGYTF. DNA of the CDR3: TGCGCCAGCCAGATGGACAGTAACTATGGCTACACCTTC.

This clone was observed many times. The rearrangement uses TRBV13 and TRBJ2-3; TRBD2 aligns across 8 bases. The CDR3 contains 20 residues. Germline V gene data show CDR1 as PRHDT and CDR2 as FYEKMQ (reference sequence). After removal of 4 bases from V and 0 bases from J, the junction contained 18 bases not matched to a gene. CDR3: CASSSTAPVLAGGSTDTQYF. Written as DNA, the CDR3 is TGTGCCAGCAGCTCCACGGCCCCTGTGTTGGCGGGGGGAAGCACAGATACGCAGTATTTT. The whole variable domain, remainder taken from reference TRBV13 and TRBJ2-3, is AAGVIQSPRHLIKEKRETATLKCYPIPRHDTVYWYQQGPGQDPQFLISFYEKMQSDKGSIPDRFSAQQFSDYHSELNMSSLELGDSALYFCASSSTAPVLAGGSTDTQYFGPGTRLTVL.

This clone was counted only a few times. This chain uses TRBV5-1 with TRBJ1-4; D remains ambiguous. Deletions cut 3 bases from V and 8 bases from J, with 14 bases between. The CDR3 covers 14 residues. The germline CDR1 and CDR2 sequences are SGHRS and YFSETQ. This chain's CDR3 is CASSSDGLEEKLFF. The CDR3 DNA is TGCGCCAGCAGCTCCGACGGGCTTGAGGAAAAACTGTTTTTT.

This clone showed up just once. The gene calls are TRBV2 and TRBJ2-7; D is possibly TRBD1 (7 bases). The V gene's germline CDR1 is SNHLY and CDR2 FYNNEI. The CDR3 runs to 14 residues. V shed 5 bases and J shed 2 bases, with 13 bases lying between them. The CDR3, as DNA: TGTGCCAGCAGTTTGCAGGGGGGTCCCTACGAGCAGTACTTC. Translation gives CASSLQGGPYEQYF.

This clone was seen at least ten times. Other DNA sequences in the same sample also yield this CDR3. The chain is built from TRBV10-3 and TRBJ2-2; TRBD2 might be the D (7 bases). Germline loops: CDR1 ENHRY, CDR2 SYGVKD. The V end was cut by 2 bases, the J end by 6 bases, with 19 bases between. The CDR3 extends over 17 amino acids. Written as DNA, the CDR3 is TGTGCCATCAGTGAGGCGGGGGCGGTCGGTCGGTCCGGGGAGCTGTTTTTT. Translated, it gives CAISEAGAVGRSGELFF.

This clone was picked up a small number of times. The chain employs TRBV18 and TRBJ1-1, with 7 nucleotides matching TRBD1. The CDR3 has 17 residues. Germline V lookup: CDR1 KGHSH, CDR2 LQKENI. V lost 3 bases, J lost 0 bases, and 10 bases stayed unmatched. CDR3 nucleotide sequence: TGTGCCAGCTCACCGCTAAACACAGGGGTAATGAACACTGAAGCTTTCTTT. Translation gives CASSPLNTGVMNTEAFF.

The CDR3 DNA reads as TGCGCCAGCAGCCAAGGGCGGGATGGGGCCAGCTCCTATAATTCACCCCTCCACTTT. Amino acid sequence: CASSQGRDGASSYNSPLHF. The rearrangement links TRBV4-3 to TRBJ1-6; tentative D call: TRBD1 (5 bases). V shed 1 base and J shed 0 bases, with 16 bases lying between them. The CDR3 extends over 19 amino acids. Per germline, CDR1 LGHNA and CDR2 YSLEER.

This clone was seen a handful of times. The V gene is TRBV29-1, the J gene TRBJ1-1; 7 nucleotides line up with TRBD1. Per the germline V gene, CDR1 is SQVTM and CDR2 is ANQGSEA. The CDR3 consists of 12 residues. The ends lost 5 bases at V and 5 bases at J; junction bases unmatched: 5. The CDR3 nucleotides read TGCAGCGTTTCAAAGGGGGCTACTGAAGCTTTCTTT. Its translation is CSVSKGATEAFF.

V and J are TRBV2 and TRBJ2-3, with 7 bases that match TRBD2. Germline lookup yields CDR1 SNHLY and CDR2 FYNNEI. Trimming took 5 bases from V and 0 from J; bases not matched to a gene: 8. The CDR3 is made up of 16 amino acids. CDR3 loop: CASSPTGTTSTDTQYF. CDR3 nucleotide sequence: TGTGCCAGCAGTCCCACCGGGACTACTAGCACAGATACGCAGTATTTT.

This clone was picked up a small number of times. The chain is built from TRBV5-6 and TRBJ2-1; tentatively, D is TRBD1 (5 bases). V gave up 4 bases and J gave up 5 bases, with 10 bases separating them. This CDR3 is built from 13 residues. Germline V lookup: CDR1 SGHDT, CDR2 YYEEEE. The CDR3 is CASSHDSHNEQFF. CDR3 bases: TGTGCCAGCAGCCACGACAGTCACAATGAGCAGTTCTTC.

At least ten counts were recorded for this clone. The J gene is TRBJ1-1, the V gene TRBV14; D call uncertain. The CDR3 extends over 13 amino acids. Trimming removed 2 bases at V and 5 bases at J, with 9 bases between. Germline values: CDR1 SGHDN, CDR2 FVKESK. The CDR3 bases are TGTGCCAGCAGCCAACTCTCCGGGACTGAAGCTTTCTTT. Translating gives CASSQLSGTEAFF.

The chain combines TRBV30 with TRBJ1-2, with D uncertain. V was shortened by 5 bases and J by 1 base, with 8 bases between the two germline ends. Germline loops: CDR1 GTSNPN, CDR2 SVGIG (reference sequence). This CDR3 spans 12 amino acids. CDR3 sequence reads: CAWATDNYGYTF. CDR3 in DNA: TGTGCCTGGGCGACTGATAACTATGGCTACACCTTC.

This clone was seen more than once but under ten times. V is TRBV7-8 and J is TRBJ1-1, with D uncertain. Per the germline V gene, CDR1 is SGHVS and CDR2 is FQNEAQ. Trimming took 4 bases from V and 3 from J, leaving 15 bases between them. CDR3 size: 15 residues. The CDR3 reads CASSSRLSRDTEAFF. The DNA for the CDR3 is TGTGCCAGCAGCTCACGACTCTCCCGGGACACTGAAGCTTTCTTT.

This clone was counted a few times. The genes are TRBV11-2 and TRBJ2-7; 7 nucleotides match TRBD1. Germline trimming cut 1 base from V and 0 bases from J; bases unmatched to any gene: 3. The V gene's germline CDR1 is SGHAT and CDR2 FQNNGV. The CDR3 is 15 residues long. CDR3 DNA: TGTGCCAGCAGCTTAGGAAACAGGGGCTCCTACGAGCAGTACTTC. Translated: CASSLGNRGSYEQYF.

The J gene is TRBJ2-1, the V gene TRBV5-6; a weak D match, TRBD1 (5 bases). V lost 4 bases and J lost 7, with 18 bases in between. CDR3 length: 15 amino acids. Germline V gene sequence: CDR1 SGHDT, CDR2 YYEEEE. CDR3: CASSPEVRVGNEQFF. In DNA form, the CDR3 reads TGTGCCAGCAGCCCGGAAGTCAGGGTTGGGAATGAGCAGTTCTTC.

The J gene is TRBJ2-1, the V gene TRBV5-1; D perhaps matches TRBD1 (5 bases). The CDR3 length is 14 residues. The V end was cut by 6 bases, the J end by 5 bases, with 15 bases between. From germline, CDR1 is SGHRS and CDR2 YFSETQ. Here the CDR3 reads CASNRQGRDNEQFF. Written as DNA, the CDR3 is TGCGCCAGCAATCGGCAGGGAAGAGACAATGAGCAGTTCTTC. Supplemented by reference TRBV5-1 and TRBJ2-1, the full variable domain reads KAGVTQTPRYLIKTRGQQVTLSCSPISGHRSVSWYQQTPGQGLQFLFEYFSETQRNKGNFPGRFSGRQFSNSRSEMNVSTLELGDSALYLCASNRQGRDNEQFFGPGTRLTVL.

This chain connects TRBV4-3 to TRBJ2-3; D call uncertain. V gave up 0 bases and J gave up 5 bases, with 15 bases separating them. Germline values: CDR1 LGHNA, CDR2 YSLEER. This CDR3 contains 16 residues. The CDR3 is CASSQDKSLGRDTQYF. The CDR3 DNA is TGCGCCAGCAGCCAAGATAAAAGCTTGGGAAGAGATACGCAGTATTTT.